The following is a TCR beta chain sequence with its context. The V gene lost 3 bases and the J gene lost 5 bases, with 10 bases spanning the gap. The CDR3 has 14 residues. The germline V gene encodes CDR1 SGHVS and CDR2 FQNEAQ. These data belong to a study of technical replicates of blood from a few donors. The data were produced by immunoSEQ multiplex PCR, yet TCRdb's version contains in-frame clones alone and is incomplete. The sample consists of some 49,000 clones, 80% to 95% of them appearing once. Sequencing was done on a sample of PBMCs. The origin of this receptor is a human donor in good health. Some clones in this sample may be carry-over from other donors' samples. This chain joins TRBV7-8 and TRBJ2-2; a weak D match, TRBD2 (6 bases). CDR3 nucleotides: TGTGCCAGCAGCTTCGGAGGGCGGACCGGGGAGCTGTTTTTT. It encodes CASSFGGRTGELFF.